The rows below give T cell receptor beta chains drawn from one sample of a study of shared clonotypes between healthy human individuals. This table comes from immunoSEQ multiplex PCR, and its TCRdb copy is limited to in-frame clones, with some not included. The top ten hold 0.5% to 0.6% of the sample, which has 1,100,000 or so clones, 78% seen once. The sequencing sample was made of memory CD4+ T cells from PBMCs. These receptors were taken from a man aged 18 to 35 in good health. Some clones in this sample may be carry-over from other donors' samples. The CDR3 runs from the conserved cysteine through the conserved F or W. Fields, in order: D gene, J gene, clone size, V gene, CDR3 protein, CDR3 DNA. The D gene is left open where the match is weak. Clone size is given for some rows only: seen once, a few or many times, or a class if the clone is expanded.

TRBD1	TRBJ2-6	once	TRBV9	CASSPTGQSSGANVLTF	TGTGCCAGCAGCCCTACGGGACAGAGCTCTGGGGCCAACGTCCTGACTTTC
.	TRBJ1-2	few	TRBV28	CASSLSGDWGYTF	TGTGCCAGCAGTTTATCGGGCGACTGGGGCTACACCTTC
.	TRBJ1-6	.	TRBV4-1	CASSQGPGVGSPLHF	TGCGCCAGCAGCCAAGGACCAGGGGTGGGTTCACCCCTCCACTTT
.	TRBJ1-4	.	TRBV2	CASSLIGVEKLFF	TGTGCCAGCAGTTTAATAGGGGTAGAAAAACTGTTTTTT
TRBD1	TRBJ1-1	few	TRBV18	CASSPGQGVYTEAFF	TGTGCCAGCTCACCCGGACAGGGGGTGTACACTGAAGCTTTCTTT
.	TRBJ2-1	.	TRBV29-1	CSVEDLLAETYNEQFF	TGCAGCGTTGAAGATCTTTTAGCGGAGACGTACAATGAGCAGTTCTTC
TRBD1	TRBJ1-2	.	TRBV6-5	CASRPGQGKYGYTF	TGTGCCAGCAGACCTGGACAGGGCAAATACGGCTACACCTTC
TRBD1	TRBJ1-1	.	TRBV19	CASSGLTGQLTEAFF	TGTGCCAGTAGTGGACTGACAGGGCAGCTCACTGAAGCTTTCTTT
TRBD1	TRBJ1-5	.	TRBV28	CASRGQGAGNQPQHF	TGTGCCAGCAGAGGGCAGGGGGCAGGCAATCAGCCCCAGCATTTT
.	TRBJ2-7	few	TRBV19	CASNPSRWDHEQYF	TGTGCCAGCAACCCCTCTCGGTGGGACCACGAGCAGTACTTC
TRBD2	TRBJ2-7	.	TRBV6-5	CASRGLRSNEQYF	TGTGCCAGCAGGGGACTACGCTCCAACGAGCAGTACTTC
.	TRBJ2-3	.	TRBV19	CASSLRTLTLDTQYF	TGTGCCAGTAGTCTTCGGACTTTAACGCTCGATACGCAGTATTTT
.	TRBJ1-2	.	TRBV2	CASSVRTASNGYTF	TGTGCCAGCAGTGTTAGGACAGCCAGTAATGGCTACACCTTC
.	TRBJ1-3	.	TRBV9	CASSVTGSGNTIYF	TGTGCCAGCAGCGTGACTGGCTCTGGAAACACCATATATTTT
.	TRBJ1-2	.	TRBV6-5	CASSTRVGDYGYTF	TGTGCCAGCAGTACCCGTGTCGGTGACTATGGCTACACCTTC
.	TRBJ2-5	few	TRBV27	CASSLPGETQYF	TGTGCCAGCAGTTTACCTGGAGAGACCCAGTACTTC
TRBD2	TRBJ2-1	once	TRBV5-4	CASSPTSGATYNEQFF	TGTGCCAGCAGTCCGACTAGCGGGGCGACCTACAATGAGCAGTTCTTC
.	TRBJ2-2	few	TRBV7-9	CASSLYDTGELFF	TGTGCCAGCAGCTTATACGACACCGGGGAGCTGTTTTTT
.	TRBJ2-2	.	TRBV6-1	CASSETKRTGELFF	TGTGCCAGCAGTGAAACCAAACGCACCGGGGAGCTGTTTTTT
TRBD2	TRBJ2-1	.	TRBV7-2	CASASGGSYNEQFF	TGTGCCAGCGCTAGTGGCGGGAGCTACAATGAGCAGTTCTTC
.	TRBJ2-1	.	TRBV19	CASSIRATQYNEQFF	TGTGCCAGTAGTATCCGGGCCACCCAGTACAATGAGCAGTTCTTC
TRBD2	TRBJ2-2	.	TRBV7-8	CASSLTLAGTGELFF	TGTGCCAGCAGCTTAACGCTAGCGGGGACCGGGGAGCTGTTTTTT
TRBD1	TRBJ2-2	.	TRBV7-3	CASSQDRAGELFF	TGTGCCAGCAGCCAAGACAGGGCCGGGGAGCTGTTTTTT
TRBD2	TRBJ2-1	.	TRBV4-2	CASSQGLAGVNEQFF	TGTGCCAGCAGCCAAGGACTAGCGGGAGTCAATGAGCAGTTCTTC
.	TRBJ2-7	.	TRBV11-2	CASSLTNGPGEQYF	TGTGCCAGCAGCTTAACAAACGGCCCCGGCGAGCAGTACTTC
.	TRBJ1-2	.	TRBV5-1	CASSLDSKVGGVGYTF	TGCGCCAGCAGCTTGGATTCCAAGGTTGGCGGTGTTGGCTACACCTTC
.	TRBJ2-3	.	TRBV11-2	CASSLFQGGTDTQYF	TGTGCCAGCAGCTTATTCCAAGGGGGGACAGATACGCAGTATTTT
.	TRBJ2-7	few	TRBV28	CASSLYRDEQYF	TGTGCCAGCAGTTTATACAGGGACGAGCAGTACTTC
TRBD1	TRBJ1-4	few	TRBV5-6	CASSSTGIGEKLFF	TGTGCCAGCAGCTCGACAGGGATTGGTGAAAAACTGTTTTTT
TRBD2	TRBJ2-7	.	TRBV6-1	CASSNIAGANEQYF	TGTGCCAGCAGCAACATAGCGGGAGCTAACGAGCAGTACTTC
TRBD1	TRBJ1-4	.	TRBV11-2	CASSQWTGGNEKLFF	TGTGCCAGCAGCCAGTGGACAGGGGGGAACGAAAAACTGTTTTTT
.	TRBJ2-7	.	TRBV5-4	CASSLAKGSFSYEQYF	TGTGCCAGCAGCTTGGCGAAGGGGTCTTTTTCCTACGAGCAGTACTTC
TRBD2	TRBJ2-7	.	TRBV2	CASRDDIRYGREGDEQYF	TGTGCCAGCAGGGACGACATCCGCTATGGGCGGGAGGGGGACGAGCAGTACTTC
.	TRBJ2-7	.	TRBV29-1	CSVRGRFHYEQYF	TGCAGCGTTCGTGGCCGTTTTCACTACGAGCAGTACTTC
TRBD1	TRBJ1-1	.	TRBV19	CASSKGRQGQYTEAFF	TGTGCCAGTAGTAAAGGAAGACAGGGCCAGTACACTGAAGCTTTCTTT
TRBD2	TRBJ2-1	.	TRBV28	CASRRPKAGGPRNEQFF	TGTGCCAGCAGGCGTCCAAAAGCGGGAGGGCCACGCAATGAGCAGTTCTTC
.	TRBJ1-2	once	TRBV11-1	CASSLDPDRTINYGYTF	TGTGCCAGCAGCTTAGATCCTGACAGAACGATAAACTATGGCTACACCTTC
.	TRBJ1-1	.	TRBV19	CASTSWDTEAFF	TGTGCCAGTACCAGCTGGGACACTGAAGCTTTCTTT
.	TRBJ2-7	few	TRBV28	CASKTEAPYEQYF	TGTGCCAGTAAGACGGAGGCACCCTACGAGCAGTACTTC
TRBD1	TRBJ2-2	.	TRBV10-1	CASSDGTGDTGELFF	TGCGCCAGCAGTGATGGAACAGGGGACACCGGGGAGCTGTTTTTT
TRBD1	TRBJ1-2	.	TRBV5-1	CASSLTGTGVGYTF	TGCGCCAGCAGTCTCACCGGGACAGGGGTTGGCTACACCTTC
.	TRBJ2-1	.	TRBV5-1	CASSLQGLGNEQFF	TGCGCCAGCAGCTTGCAGGGTCTGGGAAATGAGCAGTTCTTC
TRBD1	TRBJ1-4	.	TRBV28	CASSSQGAGEKLFF	TGTGCCAGCAGTTCACAGGGGGCCGGAGAAAAACTGTTTTTT
TRBD1	TRBJ2-1	many	TRBV5-6	CASSLVDRVTDEQFF	TGTGCCAGCAGCTTGGTTGACAGGGTAACGGATGAGCAGTTCTTC
TRBD1	TRBJ2-2	few	TRBV9	CASSSQGAGELFF	TGTGCCAGCAGCTCCCAGGGGGCGGGGGAGCTGTTTTTT
.	TRBJ2-2	.	TRBV11-2	CASSLLAITGELFF	TGTGCCAGCAGCTTGCTAGCGATCACCGGGGAGCTGTTTTTT
.	TRBJ2-7	.	TRBV4-1	CASSQNPGTAAYEQYF	TGCGCCAGCAGCCAGAATCCCGGGACCGCCGCCTACGAGCAGTACTTC
TRBD2	TRBJ2-2	.	TRBV11-3	CASSLGTSNVGELFF	TGTGCCAGCAGCTTAGGGACTAGCAATGTCGGGGAGCTGTTTTTT
TRBD2	TRBJ2-3	.	TRBV7-2	CASSLIPSSGTSTDTQYF	TGTGCCAGCAGCCTCATACCCTCTAGCGGCACTAGCACAGATACGCAGTATTTT
.	TRBJ1-5	.	TRBV6-1	CASRGGGSNQPQHF	TGTGCCAGCAGGGGGGGTGGGAGCAATCAGCCCCAGCATTTT
TRBD1	TRBJ1-4	once	TRBV7-2	CASSPDRGRGELFF	TGTGCCAGCAGCCCGGACAGGGGGCGAGGAGAACTGTTTTTT
TRBD1	TRBJ1-1	.	TRBV28	CASSLPGQGEAFF	TGTGCCAGCAGTCTTCCGGGACAGGGGGAAGCTTTCTTT
TRBD1	TRBJ2-6	.	TRBV7-3	CASSANRGLANVLTF	TGTGCCAGCAGCGCGAACAGGGGATTGGCCAACGTCCTGACTTTC
.	TRBJ1-2	few	TRBV20-1	CSASSVGYTF	TGCAGTGCTAGTTCCGTTGGCTACACCTTC
.	TRBJ2-7	.	TRBV18	CASSRAGEGYEQYF	TGTGCCAGCTCACGAGCAGGGGAAGGGTACGAGCAGTACTTC
.	TRBJ1-5	.	TRBV2	CASGRIPGQPQHF	TGTGCCAGCGGGAGGATCCCGGGTCAGCCCCAGCATTTT